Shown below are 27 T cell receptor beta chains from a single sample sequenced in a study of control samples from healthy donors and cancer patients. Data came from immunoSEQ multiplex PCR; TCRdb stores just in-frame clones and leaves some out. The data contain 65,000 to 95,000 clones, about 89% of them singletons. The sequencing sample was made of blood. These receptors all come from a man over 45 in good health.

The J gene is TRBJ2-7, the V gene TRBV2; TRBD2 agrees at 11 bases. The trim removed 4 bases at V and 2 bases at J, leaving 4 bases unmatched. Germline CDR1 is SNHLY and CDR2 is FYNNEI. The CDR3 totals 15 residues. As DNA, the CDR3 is TGTGCCAGCAGTGTCCTAGCGGGGGGTCCCTACGAGCAGTACGTC. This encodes CASSVLAGGPYEQYV.

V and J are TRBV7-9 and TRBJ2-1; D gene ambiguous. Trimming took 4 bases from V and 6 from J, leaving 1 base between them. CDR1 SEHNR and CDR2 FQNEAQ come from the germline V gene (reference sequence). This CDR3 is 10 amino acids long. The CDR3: CASSSNEQFF. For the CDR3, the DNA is TGTGCCAGCAGCTCCAATGAGCAGTTCTTC.

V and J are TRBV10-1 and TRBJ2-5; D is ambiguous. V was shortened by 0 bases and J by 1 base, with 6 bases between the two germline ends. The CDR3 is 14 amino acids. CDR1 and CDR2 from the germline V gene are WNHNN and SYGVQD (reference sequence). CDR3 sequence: CASSESESQETQYF. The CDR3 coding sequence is TGCGCCAGCAGTGAGTCGGAAAGCCAAGAGACCCAGTACTTC.

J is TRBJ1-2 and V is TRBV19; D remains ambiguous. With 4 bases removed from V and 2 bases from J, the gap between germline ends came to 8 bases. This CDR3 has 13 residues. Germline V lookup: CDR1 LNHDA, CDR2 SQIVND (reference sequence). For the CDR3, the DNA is TGTGCCAGTAGTACGACGGGGAACTATGGCTACACCTTC. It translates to CASSTTGNYGYTF.

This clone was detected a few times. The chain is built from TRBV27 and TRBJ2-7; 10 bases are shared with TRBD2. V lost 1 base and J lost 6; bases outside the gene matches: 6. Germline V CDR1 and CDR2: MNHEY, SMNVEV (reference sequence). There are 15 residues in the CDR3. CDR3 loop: CASSLFASGSGEQYF. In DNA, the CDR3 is TGTGCCAGCAGTTTATTCGCTAGCGGGAGCGGCGAGCAGTACTTC.

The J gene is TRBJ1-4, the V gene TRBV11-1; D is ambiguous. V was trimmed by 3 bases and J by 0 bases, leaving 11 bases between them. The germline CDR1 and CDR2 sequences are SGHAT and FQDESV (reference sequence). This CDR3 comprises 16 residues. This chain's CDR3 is CASSLEAGSTNEKLFF. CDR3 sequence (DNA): TGTGCCAGCAGCTTGGAGGCGGGATCAACTAATGAAAAACTGTTTTTT.

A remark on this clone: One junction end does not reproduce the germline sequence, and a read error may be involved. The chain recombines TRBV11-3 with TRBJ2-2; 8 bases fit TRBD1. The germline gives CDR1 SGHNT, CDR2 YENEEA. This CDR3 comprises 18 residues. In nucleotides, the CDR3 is TGTGCCAGCAGCTACCGGGACAGGCAATTGGTTCGCCACCGGGGAGCTGTTTTT. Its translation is CASSYRDRQLVRHRGAVF.

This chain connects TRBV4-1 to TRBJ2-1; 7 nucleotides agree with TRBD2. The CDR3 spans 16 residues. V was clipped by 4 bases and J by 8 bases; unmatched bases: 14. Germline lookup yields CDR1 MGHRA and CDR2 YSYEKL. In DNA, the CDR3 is TGCGCCAGCAGCCTCCGACTAGGGGAGGGCCAGCATGAGCAGTTCTTC. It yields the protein CASSLRLGEGQHEQFF.

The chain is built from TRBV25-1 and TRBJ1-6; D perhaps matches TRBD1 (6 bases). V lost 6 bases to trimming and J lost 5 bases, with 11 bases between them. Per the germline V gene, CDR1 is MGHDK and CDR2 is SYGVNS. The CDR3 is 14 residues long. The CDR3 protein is CASRRDINNSPLHF. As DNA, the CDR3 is TGTGCCAGCAGGCGGGACATCAATAATTCACCCCTCCACTTT.

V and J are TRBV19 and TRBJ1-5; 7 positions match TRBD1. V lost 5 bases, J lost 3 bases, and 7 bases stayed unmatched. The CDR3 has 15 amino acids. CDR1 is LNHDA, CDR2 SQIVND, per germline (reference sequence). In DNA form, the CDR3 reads TGTGCCAGTAGTTCCCGGGACAGACTCAATCAGCCCCAGCATTTT. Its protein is CASSSRDRLNQPQHF.

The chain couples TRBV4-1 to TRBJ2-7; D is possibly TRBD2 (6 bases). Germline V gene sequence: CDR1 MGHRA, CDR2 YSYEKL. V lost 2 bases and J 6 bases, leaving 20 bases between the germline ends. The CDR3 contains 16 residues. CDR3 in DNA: TGCGCCAGCAGCCAACACCGACTAGGGTCCCTCCGCGAGCAGTACTTC. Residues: CASSQHRLGSLREQYF.

The CDR3: CASSVVADGELFF. The DNA for the CDR3 is TGTGCCAGCAGCGTAGTAGCGGATGGGGAGCTGTTTTTT. The V gene is TRBV9, the J gene TRBJ2-2, with D perhaps TRBD2 (6 bases). Trimming pared 0 bases from V and 8 bases from J, leaving 8 bases between. CDR1 is SGDLS and CDR2 is YYNGEE in the germline V gene. This CDR3 contains 13 residues.

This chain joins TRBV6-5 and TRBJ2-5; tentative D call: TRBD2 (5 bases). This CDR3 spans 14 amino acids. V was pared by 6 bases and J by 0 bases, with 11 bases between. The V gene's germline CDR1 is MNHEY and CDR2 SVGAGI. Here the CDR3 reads CASSGGQYQETQYF. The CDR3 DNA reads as TGTGCCAGCAGCGGAGGCCAGTACCAAGAGACCCAGTACTTC.

CDR3 protein: CASSLWGTGGAGANVLTF. DNA for the CDR3: TGTGCCAGCAGTTTATGGGGGACAGGGGGCGCTGGGGCCAACGTCCTGACTTTC. The V gene is TRBV28, the J gene TRBJ2-6; 12 positions agree with TRBD1. V lost 0 bases to trimming and J lost 2 bases; unmatched junction nucleotides: 2. Germline V CDR1 and CDR2: MDHEN, SYDVKM. CDR3 length: 18 residues.

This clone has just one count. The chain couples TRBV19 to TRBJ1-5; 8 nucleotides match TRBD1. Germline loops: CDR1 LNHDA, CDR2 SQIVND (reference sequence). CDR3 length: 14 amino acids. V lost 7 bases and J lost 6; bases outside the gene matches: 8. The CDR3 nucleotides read TGTGCCAGTACCATTCGACAGGGGACTCAGCCCCAGCATTTT. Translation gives CASTIRQGTQPQHF.

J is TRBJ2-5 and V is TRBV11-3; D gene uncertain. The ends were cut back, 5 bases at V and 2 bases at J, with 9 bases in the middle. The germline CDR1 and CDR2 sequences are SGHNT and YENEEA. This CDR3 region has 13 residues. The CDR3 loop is CASSTRRQETQYF. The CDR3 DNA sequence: TGTGCCAGCAGCACTCGGAGACAAGAGACCCAGTACTTC.

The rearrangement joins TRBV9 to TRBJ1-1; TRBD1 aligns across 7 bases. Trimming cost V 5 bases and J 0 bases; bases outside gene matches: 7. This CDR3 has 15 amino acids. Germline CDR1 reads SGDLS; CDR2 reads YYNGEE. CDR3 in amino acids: CASSTQGEMNTEAFF. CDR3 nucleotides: TGTGCCAGCAGTACCCAGGGGGAAATGAACACTGAAGCTTTCTTT.

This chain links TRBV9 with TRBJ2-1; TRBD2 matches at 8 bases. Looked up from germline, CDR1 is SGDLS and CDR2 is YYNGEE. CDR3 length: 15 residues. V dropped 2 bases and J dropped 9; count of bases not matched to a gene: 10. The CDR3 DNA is TGTGCCAGCAGCGTCAGAGCGGGGGAGGGCGGTGAGCAGTTCTTC. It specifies CASSVRAGEGGEQFF. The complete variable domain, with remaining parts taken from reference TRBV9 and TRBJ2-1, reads DSGVTQTPKHLITATGQRVTLRCSPRSGDLSVYWYQQSLDQGLQFLIQYYNGEERAKGNILERFSAQQFPDLHSELNLSSLELGDSALYFCASSVRAGEGGEQFFGPGTRLTVL.

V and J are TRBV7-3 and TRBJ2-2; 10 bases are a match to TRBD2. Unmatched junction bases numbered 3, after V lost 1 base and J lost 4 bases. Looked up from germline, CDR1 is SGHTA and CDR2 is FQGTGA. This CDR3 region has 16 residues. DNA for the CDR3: TGTGCCAGCAGCTTAATTAGGACTAGCGGCACCGGGGAGCTGTTTTTT. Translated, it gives CASSLIRTSGTGELFF.

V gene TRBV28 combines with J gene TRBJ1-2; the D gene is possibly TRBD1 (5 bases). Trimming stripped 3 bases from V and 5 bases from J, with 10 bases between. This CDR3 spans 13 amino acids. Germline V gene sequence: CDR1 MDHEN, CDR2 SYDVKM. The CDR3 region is CASSLGGDYGYTF. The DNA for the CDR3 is TGTGCCAGCAGTTTGGGAGGGGATTATGGCTACACCTTC.

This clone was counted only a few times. CDR3 amino acids: CASSQGQNVYTEAFF. CDR3 nucleotides: TGCGCCAGCAGCCAAGGCCAGAACGTTTACACTGAAGCTTTCTTT. V and J are TRBV4-1 and TRBJ1-1; no clear D. V was clipped by 1 base and J by 3 bases, with 12 bases between them. The CDR3 is 15 amino acids. Looked up from germline, CDR1 is MGHRA and CDR2 is YSYEKL.

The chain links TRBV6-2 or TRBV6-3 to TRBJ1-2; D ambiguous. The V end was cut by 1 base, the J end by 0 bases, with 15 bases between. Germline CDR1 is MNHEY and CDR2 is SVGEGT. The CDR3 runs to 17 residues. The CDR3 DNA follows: TGTGCCAGCAGTTACTTAGTCGCGGATTCCACTAACTATGGCTACACCTTC. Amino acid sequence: CASSYLVADSTNYGYTF.

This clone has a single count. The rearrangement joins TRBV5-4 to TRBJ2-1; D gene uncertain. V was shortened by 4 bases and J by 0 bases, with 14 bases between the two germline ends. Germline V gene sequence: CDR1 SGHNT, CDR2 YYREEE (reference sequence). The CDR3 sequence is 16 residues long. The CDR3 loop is CASSQFQVYSYNEQFF. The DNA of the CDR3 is TGTGCCAGCAGCCAGTTCCAGGTTTACTCCTACAATGAGCAGTTCTTC.

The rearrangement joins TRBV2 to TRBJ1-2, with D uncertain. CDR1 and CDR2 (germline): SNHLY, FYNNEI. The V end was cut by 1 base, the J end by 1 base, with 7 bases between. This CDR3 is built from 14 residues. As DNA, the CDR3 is TGTGCCAGCAGTGAAGTGGAATATAACTATGGCTACACCTTC. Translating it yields CASSEVEYNYGYTF.

As DNA, the CDR3 is TGTGCCAGCAGCTTCGGGACTAGCGGGGAAGAGACCCAGTACTTC. Amino acid sequence: CASSFGTSGEETQYF. This chain uses TRBV7-2 with TRBJ2-5; 13 bases match TRBD2. The germline CDR1 and CDR2 sequences are SGHTA and FQGNSA. The trim removed 3 bases at V and 3 bases at J, leaving 1 base unmatched. The CDR3 is made up of 15 amino acids.

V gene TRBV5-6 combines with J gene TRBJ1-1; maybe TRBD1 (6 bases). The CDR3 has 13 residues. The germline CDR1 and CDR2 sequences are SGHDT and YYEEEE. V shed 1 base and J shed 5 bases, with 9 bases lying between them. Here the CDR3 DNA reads TGTGCCAGCAGCTTGAACAGGGCGACTGAAGCTTTCTTT. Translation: CASSLNRATEAFF. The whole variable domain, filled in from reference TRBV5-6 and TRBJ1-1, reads DAGVTQSPTHLIKTRGQQVTLRCSPKSGHDTVSWYQQALGQGPQFIFQYYEEEERQRGNFPDRFSGHQFPNYSSELNVNALLLGDSALYLCASSLNRATEAFFGQGTRLTVV.

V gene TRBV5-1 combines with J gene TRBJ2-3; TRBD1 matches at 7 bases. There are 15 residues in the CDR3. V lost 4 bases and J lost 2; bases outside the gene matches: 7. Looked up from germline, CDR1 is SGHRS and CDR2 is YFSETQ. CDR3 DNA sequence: TGCGCCAGCAGCCCAGAGGGACAGACCACAGATACGCAGTATTTT. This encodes CASSPEGQTTDTQYF.